This T cell receptor (beta chain) came from a study of beta chain features in type 1 diabetes. Study background: Investigators examined 107,917,701 sorted cells across all samples. Study outcomes and limitations: Cells that show high TCR expression could be over-represented by cDNA sequencing.

Expressed TCRB transcripts got sequenced, as all isolated RNA was reverse transcribed. Libraries were prepared by immunoSEQ multiplex PCR; TCRdb keeps only in-frame clonotypes and omits some of them. The table lists 620,000 or so clones, less than 20% of them singletons. Using CD45RO/CCR7/CD25/CD127/CD95/CD27, CD4+ naive, central memory, regulatory and stem cell-like memory cells were sorted. Germline V lookup: CDR1 MNHNY, CDR2 SVGAGI (reference sequence). The CDR3 length is 14 residues. V lost 6 bases, J lost 8 bases, and 8 bases stayed unmatched. This clone came up a few times. What it recognizes is unknown.

This clonotype originated in a man between 18 and 29 years old in good health. The chain uses TRBV6-6 and TRBJ2-1; 9 bases agree with TRBD1. The sequencing input was naive CD4+ T cells from blood. The CDR3 sequence is CASSRDRVIHEQFF. As DNA, the CDR3 is TGTGCCAGCAGCCGGGACAGGGTTATCCATGAGCAGTTCTTC.